The 5 T cell receptor beta chains below were found in one sample sequenced in a study of blood T cell repertoires in COVID-19. The method was immunoSEQ multiplex PCR; TCRdb's version includes in-frame clones alone and lacks a portion of them. The sample carries approximately 200,000 clones, more than 75% recorded once. The specimen sequenced was peripheral blood. These receptors all come from a man over 45 with acute or convalescent COVID-19.

The V and J genes are TRBV4-1 and TRBJ2-1; perhaps TRBD1 as D (6 bases). CDR1 and CDR2 (germline): MGHRA, YSYEKL. The CDR3 consists of 16 residues. V dropped 3 bases and J dropped 2 bases, with 14 bases sitting between them. CDR3 protein: CASSHGGGQTYNEQFF. The CDR3 region has the DNA TGCGCCAGCAGCCATGGTGGCGGACAGACCTACAATGAGCAGTTCTTC.

This chain uses TRBV14 with TRBJ1-1; 8 nucleotides match TRBD1. Germline CDR1 reads SGHDN; CDR2 reads FVKESK. V gave up 6 bases and J gave up 10 bases; unmatched junction bases: 10. The CDR3 is made up of 13 amino acids. The CDR3 sequence: CASRESGQAGAFF. For the CDR3, the DNA is TGTGCCAGCAGGGAATCGGGACAGGCTGGAGCTTTCTTT. Full variable domain (outside the CDR3, taken from reference TRBV14 and TRBJ1-1): EAGVTQFPSHSVIEKGQTVTLRCDPISGHDNLYWYRRVMGKEIKFLLHFVKESKQDESGMPNNRFLAERTGGTYSTLKVQPAELEDSGVYFCASRESGQAGAFFGQGTRLTVV.

The J gene is TRBJ2-3, the V gene TRBV7-9, with TRBD2 identical over 8 bases. This CDR3 has 15 residues. The trim removed 6 bases at V and 4 bases at J, leaving 9 bases unmatched. Looked up from germline, CDR1 is SEHNR and CDR2 is FQNEAQ (reference sequence). Here the CDR3 reads CASRPPGGRADTQYF. DNA for the CDR3: TGTGCCAGCAGGCCCCCGGGGGGGCGGGCAGATACGCAGTATTTT.

J is TRBJ2-4 and V is TRBV18; D is perhaps TRBD2 (5 bases). The CDR3 covers 13 residues. Germline assignment: CDR1 KGHSH and CDR2 LQKENI. Trimming cost V 3 bases and J 6 bases, with 9 bases left between them. The chain's CDR3 is CASSPPGLNIQYF. The DNA of the CDR3 is TGTGCCAGCTCACCCCCGGGGTTAAACATTCAGTACTTC.

DNA for the CDR3: TGTGCCAGCAGGCCTACAGGGCGGGGGGCCAACGTCCTGACTTTC. This gives the protein CASRPTGRGANVLTF. The gene calls are TRBV5-6 and TRBJ2-6, with a possible D match to TRBD1 (6 bases). This CDR3 comprises 15 residues. Per the germline V gene, CDR1 is SGHDT and CDR2 is YYEEEE. V was cut by 5 bases and J by 4 bases, with 13 bases left in between.